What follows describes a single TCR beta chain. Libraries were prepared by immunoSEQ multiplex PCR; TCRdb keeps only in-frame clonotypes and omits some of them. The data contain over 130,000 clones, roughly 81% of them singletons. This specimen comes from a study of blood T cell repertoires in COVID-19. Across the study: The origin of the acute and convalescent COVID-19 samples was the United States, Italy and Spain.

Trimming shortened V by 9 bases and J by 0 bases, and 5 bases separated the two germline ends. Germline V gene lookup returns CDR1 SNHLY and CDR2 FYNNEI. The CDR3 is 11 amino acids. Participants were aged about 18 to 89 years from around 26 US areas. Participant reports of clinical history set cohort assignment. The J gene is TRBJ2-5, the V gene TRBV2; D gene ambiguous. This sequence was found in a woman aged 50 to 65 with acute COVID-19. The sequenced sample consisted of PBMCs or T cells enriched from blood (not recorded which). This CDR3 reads CASKYQETQYF. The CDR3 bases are TGTGCCAGTAAATACCAAGAGACCCAGTACTTC.